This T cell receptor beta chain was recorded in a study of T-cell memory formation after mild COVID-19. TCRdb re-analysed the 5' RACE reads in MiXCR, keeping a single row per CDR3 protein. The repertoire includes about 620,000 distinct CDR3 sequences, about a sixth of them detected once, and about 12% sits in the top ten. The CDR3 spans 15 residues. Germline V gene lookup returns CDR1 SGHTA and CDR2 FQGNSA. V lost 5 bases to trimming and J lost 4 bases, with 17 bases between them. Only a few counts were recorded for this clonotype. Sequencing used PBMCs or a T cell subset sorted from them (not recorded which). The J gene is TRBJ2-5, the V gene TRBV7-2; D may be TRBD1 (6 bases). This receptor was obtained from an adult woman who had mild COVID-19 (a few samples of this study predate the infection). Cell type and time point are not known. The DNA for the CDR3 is TGTGCCAGCAGCGTGGACAGAGTCTTGGGAGAGACCCAGTACTTC. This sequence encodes CASSVDRVLGETQYF.